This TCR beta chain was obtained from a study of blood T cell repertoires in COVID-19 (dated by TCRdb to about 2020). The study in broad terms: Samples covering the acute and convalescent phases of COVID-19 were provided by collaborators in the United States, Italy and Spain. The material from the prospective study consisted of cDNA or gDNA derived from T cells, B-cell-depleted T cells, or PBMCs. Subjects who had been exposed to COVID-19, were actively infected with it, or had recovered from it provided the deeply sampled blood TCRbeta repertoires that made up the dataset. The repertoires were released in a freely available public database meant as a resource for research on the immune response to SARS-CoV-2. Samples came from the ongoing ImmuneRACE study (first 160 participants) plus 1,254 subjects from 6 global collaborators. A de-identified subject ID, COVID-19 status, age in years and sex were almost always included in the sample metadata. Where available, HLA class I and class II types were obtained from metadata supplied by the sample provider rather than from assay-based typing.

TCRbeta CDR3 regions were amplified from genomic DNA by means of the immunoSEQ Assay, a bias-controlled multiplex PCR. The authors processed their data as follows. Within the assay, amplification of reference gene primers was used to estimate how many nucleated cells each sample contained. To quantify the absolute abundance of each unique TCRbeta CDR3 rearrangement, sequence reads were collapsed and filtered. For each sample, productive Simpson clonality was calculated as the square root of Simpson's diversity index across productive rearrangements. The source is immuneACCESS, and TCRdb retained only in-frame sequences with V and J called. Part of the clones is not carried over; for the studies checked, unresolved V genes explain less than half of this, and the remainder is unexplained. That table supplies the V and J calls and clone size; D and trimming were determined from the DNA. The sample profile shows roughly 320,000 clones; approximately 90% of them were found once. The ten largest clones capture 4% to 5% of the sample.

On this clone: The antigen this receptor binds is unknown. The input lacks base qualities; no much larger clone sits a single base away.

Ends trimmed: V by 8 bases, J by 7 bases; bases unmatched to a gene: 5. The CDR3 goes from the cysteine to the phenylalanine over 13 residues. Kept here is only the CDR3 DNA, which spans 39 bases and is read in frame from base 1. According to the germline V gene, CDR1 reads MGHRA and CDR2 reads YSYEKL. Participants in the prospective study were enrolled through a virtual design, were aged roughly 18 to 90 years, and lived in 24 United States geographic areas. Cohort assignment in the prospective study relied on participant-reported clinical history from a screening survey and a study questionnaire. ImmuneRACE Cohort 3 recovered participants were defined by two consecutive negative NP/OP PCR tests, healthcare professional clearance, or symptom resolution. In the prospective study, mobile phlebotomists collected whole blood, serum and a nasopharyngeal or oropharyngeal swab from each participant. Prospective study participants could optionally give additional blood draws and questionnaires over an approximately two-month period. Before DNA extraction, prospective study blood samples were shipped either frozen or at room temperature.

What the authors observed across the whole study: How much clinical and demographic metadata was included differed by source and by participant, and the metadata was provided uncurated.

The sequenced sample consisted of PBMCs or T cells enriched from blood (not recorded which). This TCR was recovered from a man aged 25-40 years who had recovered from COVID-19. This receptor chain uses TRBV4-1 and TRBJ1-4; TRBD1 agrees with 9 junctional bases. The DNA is TGCGCCAGCGGGGGGACAGGGAGTGAAAAACTGTTTTTT. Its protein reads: CASGGTGSEKLFF.